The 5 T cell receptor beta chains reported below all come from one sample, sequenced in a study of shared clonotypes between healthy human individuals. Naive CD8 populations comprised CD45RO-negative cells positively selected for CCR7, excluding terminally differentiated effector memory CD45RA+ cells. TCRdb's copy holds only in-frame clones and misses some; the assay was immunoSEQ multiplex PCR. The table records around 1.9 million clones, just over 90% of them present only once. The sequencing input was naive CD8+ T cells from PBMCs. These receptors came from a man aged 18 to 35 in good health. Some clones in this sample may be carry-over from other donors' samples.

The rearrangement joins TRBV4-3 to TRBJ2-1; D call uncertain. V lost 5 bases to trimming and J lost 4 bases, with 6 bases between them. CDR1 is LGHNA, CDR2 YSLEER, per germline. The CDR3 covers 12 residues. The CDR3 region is CASSFNYNEQFF. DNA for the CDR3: TGCGCCAGCAGCTTCAATTACAATGAGCAGTTCTTC.

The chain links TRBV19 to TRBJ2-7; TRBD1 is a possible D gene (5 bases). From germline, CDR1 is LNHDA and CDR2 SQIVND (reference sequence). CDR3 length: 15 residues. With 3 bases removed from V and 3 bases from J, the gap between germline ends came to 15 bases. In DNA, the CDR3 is TGTGCCAGTAGTATGGTCCCCAGGGCGAGCTACGAGCAGTACTTC. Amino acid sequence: CASSMVPRASYEQYF. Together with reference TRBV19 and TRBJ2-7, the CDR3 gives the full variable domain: DGGITQSPKYLFRKEGQNVTLSCEQNLNHDAMYWYRQDPGQGLRLIYYSQIVNDFQKGDIAEGYSVSREKKESFPLTVTSAQKNPTAFYLCASSMVPRASYEQYFGPGTRLTVT.

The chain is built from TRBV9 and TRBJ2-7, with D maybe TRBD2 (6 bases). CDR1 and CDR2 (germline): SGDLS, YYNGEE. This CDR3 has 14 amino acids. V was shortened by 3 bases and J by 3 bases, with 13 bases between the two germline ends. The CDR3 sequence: CASSAYSGGYEQYF. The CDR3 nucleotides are TGTGCCAGCAGCGCCTATTCCGGGGGCTACGAGCAGTACTTC.

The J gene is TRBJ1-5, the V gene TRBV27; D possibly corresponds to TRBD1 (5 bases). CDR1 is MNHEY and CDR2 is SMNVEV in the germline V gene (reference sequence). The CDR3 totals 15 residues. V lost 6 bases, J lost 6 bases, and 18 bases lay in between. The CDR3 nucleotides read TGTGCCAGCAGATCGGGGACCGGGAGTGGTCAGCCCCAGCATTTT. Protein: CASRSGTGSGQPQHF.

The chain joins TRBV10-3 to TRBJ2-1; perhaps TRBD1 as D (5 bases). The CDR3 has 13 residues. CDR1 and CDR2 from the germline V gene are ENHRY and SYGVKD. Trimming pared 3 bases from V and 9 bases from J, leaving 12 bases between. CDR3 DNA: TGTGCCATCAGTGAAGGCCTCACAGGTGAGCAGTTCTTC. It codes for CAISEGLTGEQFF.